Given below is one T cell receptor (beta chain) in context. The antigen it recognizes is unknown. The input lacks base qualities; no much larger clone sits a single base away. Participants were included only if at least one PBMC sample before ART initiation and at least two post-ART samples were available. Treatment was received in the United States of America by all participants with HIV. Before DNA extraction, cryopreserved samples of roughly 0.95-10 million PBMC were thawed and washed. At the time of the earliest PBMC sample, participants with HIV were aged between 23 and 54 years. Each participant contributed PBMC samples from 1-4 timepoints before ART initiation and 2-8 timepoints after ART initiation, with a median of 7 samples. Serial HIV viral load, CD4+ T-cell count, ART history and demographic data were obtained for every participant. A Qiagen kit on a QIAcube was used to extract genomic DNA from unsorted PBMC, with samples processed in batches of 12.

The sample belongs to a study of long-term antiretroviral therapy in people with HIV (dated by TCRdb to between 2021 and 2022). For the study in its entirety: The earliest samples were collected about a decade before the 2015 WHO recommendation for immediate ART, when ART was typically delayed until CD4 counts fell. A retrospective serial study tested whether changes in peripheral blood TRB repertoire composition and diversity were associated with ART initiation and durable HIV suppression. The cohort contributed roughly 200 cryopreserved PBMC samples from about 30 adults with confirmed HIV infection, collected serially over a mean of 6 years (range 1-12). Of the approximately 28 participants with HIV, some 12 were female. No cross-contamination during QIAcube processing was seen in test extractions of a monoclonal T-cell line run alongside around 31 polyclonal samples.

Results and caveats for the whole study, not just this receptor: Inferences about post-ART repertoire changes were limited because no data were available on ART adherence, viral resistance or therapy changes. HIV repertoires had narrower CDR3 length ranges than controls, and the network structure suggested an antigen-experienced repertoire that shifted only slightly toward naive after ART. Owing to limited PBMC availability, only the TCR beta chain was sequenced, without alpha chain pairing. At every time point, the repertoire was dominated by expanded TRB clones first identified before ART initiation, although this dominance fluctuated and, in many PLHIV, declined after ART. Because cell numbers in pre-ART samples were limited, unsorted PBMC were profiled instead of sorted CD4+ and CD8+ T cells. ART initiation was associated with a significant increase in TRB diversity, but diversity stayed significantly below transplant donor controls even after long-term ART. Samples dated from about 2004 to 2018, and the ART regimens used may be less effective than current ones.

The immunoSEQ hsTCRB v3.0 assay was used at survey level resolution to sequence the TRB variable region. TRB sequencing targeted a depth of roughly 40,000-55,000 T-cell genomes per sample. Pooled TRB libraries were sequenced on an Illumina MiSeq with a v3 150-cycle kit. Concerning the study's data processing: Analysis of repertoires was carried out in R inside a reproducible Nextflow workflow spanning QC, data transformation and analysis. LymphoSeq2, an R package for exploring AIRR-Seq data, was used to implement custom analyses. A handful of samples yielding fewer than 5000 total TRB sequences were excluded, leaving 150 to 200 analyzed HIV repertoires. Among the 180 to 200 HIV repertoires that were kept, 59 were collected before ART initiation and 120 to 140 were collected after ART initiation. Each repertoire was downsampled to 5000 TRB nucleotide sequences, and summary statistics were averaged across 100 downsampling iterations. Only TRB sequences with CDR3 regions of at least seven amino acids were retained for analysis. Two measures captured diversity: a Shannon entropy-derived clonality score and the Gini coefficient. In the repertoire networks, any two of the top 5000 CDR3 amino acid sequences were connected whenever the two sequences differed by an edit distance of one. GLIPH2 predicted antigen specificity groups and MHC restriction for TRB CDR3 amino acid sequences. To flag known associations with CMV, EBV, HIV or tissue antigens, CDR3 amino acid sequences were compared against VDJdb and McPAS-TCR. Pre-ART, post-ART and control groups were compared with Wilcoxon signed-rank tests and Holm-Bonferroni correction. TCRdb took this table from immuneACCESS and kept in-frame rearrangements with V and J called. Such tables lack part of the clones; where checked against another copy, unresolved V genes explain under half of the gap, and the rest is unexplained. The V and J calls and clone size were taken over from that table, and D and trimming were inferred from the DNA. Counted in this sample were nearly 11,000 clones; under 90% of them appeared once. The top ten hold about 19% of the sample.

Material: unsorted PBMCs, obtained around 7.2 years after starting antiretroviral therapy. The sequence came from a man aged 45-60 years with HIV.

The DNA sequence is TGTGCCAGCAGCTCGCCAAACGGGGAGCTGTTTTTT. Translated, this gives CASSSPNGELFF. The sequence joins TRBV7-6 to TRBJ2-2; the D gene remains uncertain. V is pared back by 4 bases and J by 7 bases, with 7 bases lying between the germline termini. The CDR3 runs 12 residues from the cysteine to the phenylalanine. Kept here is only the CDR3 DNA, which spans 36 bases and is read in frame from base 1. From a lookup of the germline V gene, CDR1 and CDR2 are SGHVS and FNYEAQ.